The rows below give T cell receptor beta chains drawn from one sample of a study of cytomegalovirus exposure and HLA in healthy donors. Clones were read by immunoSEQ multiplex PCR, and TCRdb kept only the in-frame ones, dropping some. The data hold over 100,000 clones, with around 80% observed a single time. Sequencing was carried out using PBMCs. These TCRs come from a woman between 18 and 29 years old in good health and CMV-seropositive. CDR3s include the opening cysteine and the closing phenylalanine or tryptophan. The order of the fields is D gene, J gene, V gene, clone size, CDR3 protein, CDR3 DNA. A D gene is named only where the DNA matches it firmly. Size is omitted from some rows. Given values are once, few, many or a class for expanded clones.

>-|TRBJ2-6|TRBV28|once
CASSFPFGANVLTF
TGTGCCAGCAGTTTCCCTTTCGGGGCCAACGTCCTGACTTTC
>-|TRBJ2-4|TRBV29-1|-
CSVTKNIQYF
TGCAGCGTGACTAAAAACATTCAGTACTTC
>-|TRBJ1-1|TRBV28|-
CASSLWGGQPNTEAFF
TGTGCCAGCAGTTTATGGGGCGGACAGCCGAACACTGAAGCTTTCTTT
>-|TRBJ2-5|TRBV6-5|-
CASRGDIQGAQYF
TGTGCCAGCAGGGGGGACATTCAAGGGGCCCAGTACTTC
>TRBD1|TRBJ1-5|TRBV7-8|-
CASSLDRGRSNQPQHF
TGTGCCAGCAGCTTAGACAGGGGACGTAGCAATCAGCCCCAGCATTTT
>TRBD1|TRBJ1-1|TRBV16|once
CASSQPGDSRRYTEAFF
TGTGCCAGCAGCCAACCAGGGGACAGCAGGAGGTACACTGAAGCTTTCTTT
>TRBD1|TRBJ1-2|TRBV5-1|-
CASSLGDSPYGYTF
TGCGCCAGCAGCTTGGGGGACAGCCCCTATGGCTACACCTTC
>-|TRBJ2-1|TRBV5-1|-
CASSLGGGAYNEQFF
TGCGCCAGCAGCCTGGGGGGGGGCGCCTACAATGAGCAGTTCTTC
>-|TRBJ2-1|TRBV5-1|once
CASRRAGSYNEQFF
TGCGCCAGCAGGAGGGCGGGCTCCTACAATGAGCAGTTCTTC
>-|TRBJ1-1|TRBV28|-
CASSLDSLRRDGNTEAFF
TGTGCCAGCAGTTTAGACTCGCTCCGGAGGGACGGGAACACTGAAGCTTTCTTT
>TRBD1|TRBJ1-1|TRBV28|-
CASGDRGRWSEAFF
TGTGCCAGCGGAGACAGGGGGCGATGGTCTGAAGCTTTCTTT
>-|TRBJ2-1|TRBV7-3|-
CASSLTMGAGGKNEQFF
TGTGCCAGCAGCTTAACGATGGGGGCAGGGGGGAAAAATGAGCAGTTCTTC
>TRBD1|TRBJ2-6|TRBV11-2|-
CASREGTGATGANVLTF
TGTGCCAGCCGTGAGGGGACAGGGGCAACTGGGGCCAACGTCCTGACTTTC
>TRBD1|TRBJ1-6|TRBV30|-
CAWTIGQGGSPLHF
TGTGCCTGGACCATCGGACAGGGCGGTTCACCCCTCCACTTT
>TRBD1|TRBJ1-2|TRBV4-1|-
CASSQSTGTVTNYGYTF
TGCGCCAGCAGCCAATCTACCGGGACAGTCACTAACTATGGCTACACCTTC
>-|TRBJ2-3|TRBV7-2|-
CASSLGLAVSTDTQYF
TGTGCCAGCAGCTTAGGTCTTGCGGTTAGCACAGATACGCAGTATTTT